This T cell receptor beta chain was retrieved from a study of cytomegalovirus exposure and HLA in healthy donors. The study's findings and limits: Listed as cytomegalovirus-associated were roughly 180 TCR beta chains. It was confirmed in vitro that three of the CMV-associated chains were specific for CMV antigens. The tendency of first-cohort TCR clusters to co-occur in the roughly 120 validation repertoires was identified by a subsequent analysis. While the bulk of TCR sequences proved rare, some public TCRs turned up in many donors.

In the case of this clone: The antigen remains undetermined.

This CDR3 comprises 13 residues. V shed 10 bases and J shed 8 bases, with 19 bases lying between them. Germline V CDR1 and CDR2: SEHNR, FQNEAQ (reference sequence). Some clones are missing from TCRdb's copy, which holds only in-frame ones; the method was immunoSEQ multiplex PCR. The profile shows 130,000 or so clones, 89% of them singletons. The TCR sequence derives from a woman aged 18 to 35 in good health and CMV-seropositive. Material: PBMCs. V and J are TRBV7-9 and TRBJ2-3; D perhaps matches TRBD2 (6 bases). CDR3 DNA: TGTGCCATCGGGGCCCTCCCCGGGGGTACGCAGTATTTT. Translating gives CAIGALPGGTQYF.